This note documents a single T cell receptor (beta chain) sequence. CDR1 MNHNS and CDR2 SASEGT come from the germline V gene. Trimming removed 0 bases at V and 5 bases at J, with 16 bases between. The CDR3 loop spans 16 amino acids. Here immunoSEQ multiplex PCR was the method, and the copy in TCRdb shows in-frame clones only, minus some. Here the sample spans some 100,000 clones, roughly 88% being singletons. The entry originates in a study of control samples from healthy donors and cancer patients. The chain has TRBV6-1 and TRBJ2-5; no definite D call. The sequenced material came from blood. The source is a man aged 25 to 40 in good health. The CDR3 spells CASSEALYDGLETQYF. DNA of the CDR3: TGTGCCAGCAGTGAAGCGCTATACGATGGCCTGGAGACCCAGTACTTC.